The source of this T cell receptor (beta chain) is a study of shared clonotypes between healthy human individuals. Study at large: Three CD4 naive, three CD4 memory, two CD8 naive and one CD8 memory plate were used per donor.

Naive CD8 isolation took CD45RO-negative cells positively selected for CCR7 and excluded terminally differentiated effector memory CD45RA+ cells. CDR3 size: 13 residues. The V and J ends lost 7 bases and 3 bases, in that order; junction bases with no gene match: 6. Per germline, CDR1 MNHNY and CDR2 SVGAGI (reference sequence). Clones were read by immunoSEQ multiplex PCR, and TCRdb kept only the in-frame ones, dropping some. Altogether about 580,000 clones are present, 98% being singletons, with the ten largest covering 0.3% to 0.35%. This TCR came from a man aged 25 to 40 in good health. Sequenced input: naive CD8+ T cells sorted from blood. V gene TRBV6-6 combines with J gene TRBJ2-7; 7 bases line up with TRBD1. The CDR3: CASKEQGFYEQYF. The CDR3 region has the DNA TGTGCCAGCAAGGAACAGGGGTTCTACGAGCAGTACTTC.